The rows below give T cell receptor beta chains drawn from one sample of a study of OX40 agonist ivuxolimab in advanced cancers. Sequenced by immunoSEQ multiplex PCR; TCRdb stores in-frame clones only, minus some. The profile shows tens of thousands of clones, around 92% of them singletons. This sample comprised CD4+ or CD8+ T cells sorted from blood, obtained in a trial of the OX40 agonist ivuxolimab. The receptor set was obtained from an adult with an advanced solid tumor such as melanoma, head and neck, liver or kidney cancer. Both conserved end residues are part of each CDR3. D genes are given only for firm matches. The size entry is marked missing in some rows and otherwise reads once, few, many or a size class.

V gene: TRBV19; J gene: TRBJ2-5; clone size: NA; D gene: TRBD1; CDR3 DNA: TGTGCCAGTAGTCCCGGACAGGGAGAGACCCAGTACTTC; CDR3 protein: CASSPGQGETQYF
V gene: TRBV14; J gene: TRBJ1-1; clone size: NA; D gene: NA; CDR3 DNA: TGTGCCAGCAGCCCCCCTTGGGGGGCGTTGAACACTGAAGCTTTCTTT; CDR3 protein: CASSPPWGALNTEAFF
V gene: TRBV5-1; J gene: TRBJ1-2; clone size: NA; D gene: NA; CDR3 DNA: TGCGCCAGCAGCTCCACGAGGGAAGGCTACACCTTC; CDR3 protein: CASSSTREGYTF
V gene: TRBV2; J gene: TRBJ1-1; clone size: NA; D gene: NA; CDR3 DNA: TGTGCCAGCAGGACACTCCTTAACACTGAAGCTTTCTTT; CDR3 protein: CASRTLLNTEAFF
V gene: TRBV7-2; J gene: TRBJ1-5; clone size: NA; D gene: NA; CDR3 DNA: TGTGCCAGCAGCTTGGTCGGGGTTAGCAATCAGCCCCAGCATTTT; CDR3 protein: CASSLVGVSNQPQHF
V gene: TRBV7-9; J gene: TRBJ2-1; clone size: NA; D gene: NA; CDR3 DNA: TGTGCCAGCAGCTTAGCGCCGAGTAATGAGCAGTTCTTC; CDR3 protein: CASSLAPSNEQFF
V gene: TRBV19; J gene: TRBJ2-7; clone size: NA; D gene: NA; CDR3 DNA: TGTGCCAGTAGTCCCCAGACAGGTTCTACCGAGCAGTACTTC; CDR3 protein: CASSPQTGSTEQYF
V gene: TRBV7-9; J gene: TRBJ1-6; clone size: NA; D gene: NA; CDR3 DNA: TGTGCCAGCAGTCAAACAGCTGTACGTGATAATTCACCCCTCCACTTT; CDR3 protein: CASSQTAVRDNSPLHF
V gene: TRBV19; J gene: TRBJ2-7; clone size: NA; D gene: TRBD1; CDR3 DNA: TGTGCCAGTAGTAGACAGGGTGGGCCCTACGAGCAGTACTTC; CDR3 protein: CASSRQGGPYEQYF
V gene: TRBV7-9; J gene: TRBJ1-1; clone size: NA; D gene: NA; CDR3 DNA: TGTGCCAGCAGCCGTGTGGGGGTGCACACTGAAGCTTTCTTT; CDR3 protein: CASSRVGVHTEAFF
V gene: TRBV11-2; J gene: TRBJ2-7; clone size: NA; D gene: TRBD2; CDR3 DNA: TGTGCCAGCAGCCGTAGTAGCGGGATTGTCTACGAGCAGTACTTC; CDR3 protein: CASSRSSGIVYEQYF
V gene: TRBV6-1; J gene: TRBJ1-6; clone size: NA; D gene: NA; CDR3 DNA: TGTGCCAGCAGTGTCGGAGGGGGACGCAATTCACCCCTCCACTTT; CDR3 protein: CASSVGGGRNSPLHF
V gene: TRBV6-5; J gene: TRBJ1-1; clone size: NA; D gene: NA; CDR3 DNA: TGTGCCAGCAGTTACTCGGGCGGAATGAACACTGAAGCTTTCTTT; CDR3 protein: CASSYSGGMNTEAFF
V gene: TRBV5-1; J gene: TRBJ1-1; clone size: once; D gene: NA; CDR3 DNA: TGCGCCAGCAATGGCGACGTGGGAGTGAACACTGAAGCTTTCTTT; CDR3 protein: CASNGDVGVNTEAFF
V gene: TRBV7-9; J gene: TRBJ2-2; clone size: NA; D gene: NA; CDR3 DNA: TGTGCCAGCAGCTTACAGGGGACCGGGGAGCTGTTTTTT; CDR3 protein: CASSLQGTGELFF
V gene: TRBV7-2; J gene: TRBJ1-3; clone size: NA; D gene: NA; CDR3 DNA: TGTGCCAGCAGCTTAGCTAGTCCAGACGTCTCTGGAAACACCATATATTTT; CDR3 protein: CASSLASPDVSGNTIYF
V gene: TRBV19; J gene: TRBJ1-5; clone size: NA; D gene: NA; CDR3 DNA: TGTGCCAGTAGTCCTCGGGACGGATACAATCAGCCCCAGCATTTT; CDR3 protein: CASSPRDGYNQPQHF
V gene: TRBV19; J gene: TRBJ2-3; clone size: NA; D gene: TRBD2; CDR3 DNA: TGTGCCAGTAGCCTGGGACTAGCGCGAGTAGATACGCAGTATTTT; CDR3 protein: CASSLGLARVDTQYF
V gene: TRBV1; J gene: TRBJ2-7; clone size: NA; D gene: NA; CDR3 DNA: TGCACCTGCCCGAGGTTGGAAACTAGTCCCTACTACGAGCAGTACTTC; CDR3 protein: CTCPRLETSPYYEQYF
V gene: TRBV28; J gene: TRBJ1-2; clone size: NA; D gene: TRBD1; CDR3 DNA: TGTGCCAGCAGGCCTACAGGGGGCTATGGCTACACCTTC; CDR3 protein: CASRPTGGYGYTF
V gene: TRBV6-1; J gene: TRBJ2-7; clone size: NA; D gene: NA; CDR3 DNA: TGTGCCAGCAGTTGGGGCGATTTATCCTACGAGCAGTACTTC; CDR3 protein: CASSWGDLSYEQYF
V gene: TRBV28; J gene: TRBJ1-1; clone size: NA; D gene: NA; CDR3 DNA: TGTGCCAGCAGTTTTGACGCCGGCTCGTATAGGCCGAACACTGAAGCTTTCTTT; CDR3 protein: CASSFDAGSYRPNTEAFF
V gene: TRBV18; J gene: TRBJ2-7; clone size: few; D gene: NA; CDR3 DNA: TGTGCCAGCTCACCACTTGCGGGGGAGCAGTACTTC; CDR3 protein: CASSPLAGEQYF
V gene: TRBV6-5; J gene: TRBJ1-1; clone size: NA; D gene: NA; CDR3 DNA: TGTGCCAGCAGTTACTCGACAGGGAACACTGAAGCTTTCTTT; CDR3 protein: CASSYSTGNTEAFF
V gene: TRBV27; J gene: TRBJ1-4; clone size: NA; D gene: NA; CDR3 DNA: TGTGCCAGCAGAGAAACAGGGAGTAAGGAAAAACTGTTTTTT; CDR3 protein: CASRETGSKEKLFF
V gene: TRBV6-1; J gene: TRBJ1-4; clone size: NA; D gene: NA; CDR3 DNA: TGTGCCAGCACCCCTATGACAGCGTATGAAAAACTGTTTTTT; CDR3 protein: CASTPMTAYEKLFF
V gene: TRBV9; J gene: TRBJ2-3; clone size: once; D gene: TRBD2; CDR3 DNA: TGTGCCAGCAGCGCGAGCGGGGGGGCGACAGATACGCAGTATTTT; CDR3 protein: CASSASGGATDTQYF
V gene: TRBV21-1; J gene: TRBJ2-4; clone size: NA; D gene: NA; CDR3 DNA: TGTGCCAGCAGTCTGTTTAACAGGGGTGACAAAAACATTCAGTACTTC; CDR3 protein: CASSLFNRGDKNIQYF
V gene: TRBV28; J gene: TRBJ1-1; clone size: NA; D gene: NA; CDR3 DNA: TGTGCCAGCAGTATGGGCACTGAAGCTTTCTTT; CDR3 protein: CASSMGTEAFF
V gene: TRBV7-2; J gene: TRBJ2-2; clone size: NA; D gene: TRBD1; CDR3 DNA: TGTGCCAGCAGCCTACAGGGGGCTGGCACCGGGGAGCTGTTTTTT; CDR3 protein: CASSLQGAGTGELFF
V gene: TRBV6-6; J gene: TRBJ2-5; clone size: NA; D gene: NA; CDR3 DNA: TGTGCCAGCAGTTACTCACAGATCCAAGAGACCCAGTACTTC; CDR3 protein: CASSYSQIQETQYF
V gene: TRBV10-3; J gene: TRBJ2-7; clone size: NA; D gene: NA; CDR3 DNA: TGTGCCATCAGTGAGTACGCCCCGGGGGCTGGGGAGCAGTACTTC; CDR3 protein: CAISEYAPGAGEQYF